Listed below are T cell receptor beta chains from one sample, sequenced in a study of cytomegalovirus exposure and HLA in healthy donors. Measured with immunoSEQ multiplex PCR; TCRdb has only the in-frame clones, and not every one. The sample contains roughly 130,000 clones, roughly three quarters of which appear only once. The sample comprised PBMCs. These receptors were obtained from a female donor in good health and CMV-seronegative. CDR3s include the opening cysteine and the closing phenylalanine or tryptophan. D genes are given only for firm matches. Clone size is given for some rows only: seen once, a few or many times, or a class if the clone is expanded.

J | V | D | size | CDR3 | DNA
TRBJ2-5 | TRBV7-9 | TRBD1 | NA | CASSSGTGLYGETQYF | TGTGCCAGCAGCTCGGGGACAGGGTTATATGGAGAGACCCAGTACTTC
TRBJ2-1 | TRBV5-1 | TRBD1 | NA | CASSRRQGYNEQFF | TGCGCCAGCAGCCGCAGACAGGGGTACAATGAGCAGTTCTTC
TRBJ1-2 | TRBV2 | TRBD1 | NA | CASSAQGALAYGYTF | TGTGCCAGCAGTGCACAGGGGGCTCTCGCCTATGGCTACACCTTC
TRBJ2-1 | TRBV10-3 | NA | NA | CAISEGSGYNEQFF | TGTGCCATCAGTGAGGGTAGCGGATACAATGAGCAGTTCTTC
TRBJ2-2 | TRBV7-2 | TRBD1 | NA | CASRLVRGPGELFF | TGTGCCAGCAGATTAGTCAGGGGGCCCGGGGAGCTGTTTTTT
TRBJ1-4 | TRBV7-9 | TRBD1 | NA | CASSPGGSKVEKLFF | TGTGCCAGCAGCCCAGGGGGTAGCAAAGTTGAAAAACTGTTTTTT
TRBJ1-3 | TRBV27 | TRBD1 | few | CASSSRDSALGDTIYF | TGTGCCAGCAGTTCACGGGACAGCGCCTTGGGGGACACCATATATTTT
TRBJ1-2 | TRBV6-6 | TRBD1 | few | CASSYPGQRNGYTF | TGTGCCAGCAGTTACCCGGGACAGAGAAATGGCTACACCTTC
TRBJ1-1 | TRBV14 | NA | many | CASSQDRRAEAFF | TGTGCCAGCAGCCAAGATCGCAGGGCAGAAGCTTTCTTT
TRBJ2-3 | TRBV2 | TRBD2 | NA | CASKLLATSTDTQYF | TGTGCCAGCAAATTACTAGCGACCAGCACAGATACGCAGTATTTT
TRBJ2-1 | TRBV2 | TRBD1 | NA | CASSPDRGSFNEQFF | TGTGCCAGCAGTCCAGACAGGGGATCGTTCAATGAGCAGTTCTTC
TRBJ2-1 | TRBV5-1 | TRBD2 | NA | CASSLTGGSYNEQFF | TGCGCCAGCAGCTTGACGGGGGGTTCCTACAATGAGCAGTTCTTC
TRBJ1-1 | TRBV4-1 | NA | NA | CASSLHSAGENTEAFF | TGCGCCAGCAGCCTCCACTCGGCAGGCGAGAACACTGAAGCTTTCTTT
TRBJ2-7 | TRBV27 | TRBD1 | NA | CASSLLSTGGGEQYF | TGTGCCAGCAGTTTATTGTCGACAGGGGGCGGCGAGCAGTACTTC
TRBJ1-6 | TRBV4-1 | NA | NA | CASSQESGRDNSPLHF | TGCGCCAGCAGCCAAGAGTCCGGGCGGGATAATTCACCCCTCCACTTT
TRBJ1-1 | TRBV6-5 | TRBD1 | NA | CASRYQGAWDTEAFF | TGTGCCAGCAGATACCAGGGGGCCTGGGACACTGAAGCTTTCTTT
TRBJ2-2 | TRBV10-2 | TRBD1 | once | CASSDRADTGELFF | TGCGCCAGCAGCGACAGGGCCGACACCGGGGAGCTGTTTTTT
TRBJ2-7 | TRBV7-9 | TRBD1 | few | CASSSSGQATYEQYF | TGTGCCAGCAGCTCGTCGGGACAGGCTACCTACGAGCAGTACTTC
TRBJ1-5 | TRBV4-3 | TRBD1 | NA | CASSPRQGHNQPQHF | TGCGCCAGCAGCCCGCGACAGGGACACAATCAGCCCCAGCATTTT
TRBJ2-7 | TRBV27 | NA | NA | CASSSRVIAEPYEQYF | TGTGCCAGCAGTTCCCGCGTGATAGCGGAACCCTACGAGCAGTACTTC
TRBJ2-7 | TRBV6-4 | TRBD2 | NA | CASSALAGMREQYF | TGTGCCAGCAGTGCACTAGCGGGGATGAGGGAGCAGTACTTC
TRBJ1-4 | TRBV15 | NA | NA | CATSRGRSPGGSNEKLFF | TGTGCCACCAGCAGAGGGAGGAGCCCGGGCGGCTCTAATGAAAAACTGTTTTTT
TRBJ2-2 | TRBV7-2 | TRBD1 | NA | CASSGTANTGELFF | TGTGCCAGCAGCGGGACAGCGAACACCGGGGAGCTGTTTTTT
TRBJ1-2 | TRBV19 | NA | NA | CASSDKNYGYTF | TGTGCCAGTAGTGACAAAAACTATGGCTACACCTTC
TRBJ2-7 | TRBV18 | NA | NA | CASSRNGPPEAEQYF | TGTGCCAGCTCACGGAACGGCCCCCCGGAGGCCGAGCAGTACTTC
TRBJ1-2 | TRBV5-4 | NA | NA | CASSPWTSRGYTF | TGTGCCAGCAGCCCTTGGACATCCCGGGGCTACACCTTC
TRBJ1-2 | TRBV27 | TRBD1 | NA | CASSSTGGRYGYTF | TGTGCCAGCAGTTCAACAGGGGGCAGGTATGGCTACACCTTC
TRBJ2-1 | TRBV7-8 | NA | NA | CASSLSPDNEQFF | TGTGCCAGCAGCTTATCCCCTGACAATGAGCAGTTCTTC
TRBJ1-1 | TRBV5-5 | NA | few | CATKQDLNTEAFF | TGTGCCACAAAACAGGATTTGAACACTGAAGCTTTCTTT
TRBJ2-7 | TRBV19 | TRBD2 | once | CASSIGWGTSVYEQYF | TGTGCCAGTAGTATTGGGTGGGGGACTAGCGTCTACGAGCAGTACTTC
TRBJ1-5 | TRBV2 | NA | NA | CASSEAVIGGSSNQPQHF | TGTGCCAGCAGTGAAGCTGTTATCGGAGGATCGAGCAATCAGCCCCAGCATTTT
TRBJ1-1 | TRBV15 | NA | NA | CATSRERPLPKGLCDTEAFF | TGTGCCACCAGCCGAGAAAGACCCCTGCCTAAGGGGTTGTGTGACACTGAAGCTTTCTTT
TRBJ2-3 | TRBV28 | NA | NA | CASSSRTSTDTQYF | TGTGCCAGCAGTTCACGGACTAGCACAGATACGCAGTATTTT
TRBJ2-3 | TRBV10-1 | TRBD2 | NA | CASSPKVGSSGSHTSTDTQYF | TGCGCCAGCAGTCCCAAGGTGGGTTCTAGCGGGAGTCATACTAGCACAGATACGCAGTATTTT
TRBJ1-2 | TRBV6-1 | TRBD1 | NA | CASSRTGSVYGYTF | TGTGCCAGCAGCAGGACAGGGTCCGTCTATGGCTACACCTTC
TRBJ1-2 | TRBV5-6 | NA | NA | CASSPRWTAGYTF | TGTGCCAGCAGCCCGAGGTGGACAGCAGGCTACACCTTC
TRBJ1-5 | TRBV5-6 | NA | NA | CASSSTGVGQPQHF | TGTGCCAGCAGCTCCACGGGGGTGGGGCAGCCCCAGCATTTT
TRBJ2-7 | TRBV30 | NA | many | CAWGGPTYEQYF | TGTGCCTGGGGGGGCCCCACCTACGAGCAGTACTTC
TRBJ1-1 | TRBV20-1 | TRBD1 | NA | CRGQGGSEAFF | TGCAGGGGACAGGGGGGTTCTGAAGCTTTCTTT
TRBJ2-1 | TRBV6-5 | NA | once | CASSYPRTDPGNEQFF | TGTGCCAGCAGTTACCCAAGGACAGATCCGGGAAATGAGCAGTTCTTC
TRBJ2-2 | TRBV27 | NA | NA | CASSPGFNTGELFF | TGTGCCAGCAGTCCGGGATTTAACACCGGGGAGCTGTTTTTT
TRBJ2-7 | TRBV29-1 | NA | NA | CSGQDPYEQYF | TGCAGCGGTCAGGATCCCTACGAGCAGTACTTC
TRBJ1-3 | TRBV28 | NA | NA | CASSRGQNSGNTIYF | TGTGCCAGCAGCCGCGGACAGAACTCTGGAAACACCATATATTTT
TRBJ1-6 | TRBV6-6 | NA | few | CATGHYNSPLHF | TGTGCAACAGGGCACTATAATTCACCCCTCCACTTT
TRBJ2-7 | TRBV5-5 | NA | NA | CASGFDSVPSYEQYF | TGTGCCAGCGGATTTGACAGCGTCCCGTCCTACGAGCAGTACTTC
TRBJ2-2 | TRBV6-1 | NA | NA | CASRKQIGELFF | TGTGCCAGCAGAAAACAGATCGGGGAGCTGTTTTTT
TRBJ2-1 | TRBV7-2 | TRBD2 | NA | CASSLMGLVGSNEQFF | TGTGCCAGCAGCTTAATGGGACTAGTGGGCTCCAATGAGCAGTTCTTC
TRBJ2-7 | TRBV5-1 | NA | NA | CASSQGRSNYEQYF | TGCGCCAGCAGCCAAGGCAGGTCCAACTACGAGCAGTACTTC
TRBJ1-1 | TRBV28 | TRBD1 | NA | CASSPRDRGQDFF | TGTGCCAGCAGCCCCCGGGACAGGGGGCAGGATTTCTTT
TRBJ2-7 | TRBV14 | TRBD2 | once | CASSRLAGGGYEQYF | TGTGCCAGCAGTCGACTAGCGGGAGGTGGTTACGAGCAGTACTTC
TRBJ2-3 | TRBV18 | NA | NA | CASSRDRDRGRISGRVSTDTQYF | TGTGCCAGCTCACGGGACCGGGACAGGGGTAGGATTAGCGGGAGAGTAAGCACAGATACGCAGTATTTT
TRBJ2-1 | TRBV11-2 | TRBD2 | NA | CASSPLAGATYNEQFF | TGTGCCAGCAGCCCTCTAGCGGGAGCGACCTACAATGAGCAGTTCTTC
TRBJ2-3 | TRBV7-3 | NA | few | CASSQPGDTQYF | TGTGCCAGCAGCCAACCCGGAGATACGCAGTATTTT
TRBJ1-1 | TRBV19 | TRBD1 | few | CASSAPQGAGTEAFF | TGTGCCAGTAGTGCCCCACAGGGGGCTGGAACTGAAGCTTTCTTT
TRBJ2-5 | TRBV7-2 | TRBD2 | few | CASSLAVGGEETQYF | TGTGCCAGCAGCTTGGCTGTTGGGGGGGAAGAGACCCAGTACTTC
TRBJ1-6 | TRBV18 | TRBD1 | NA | CASSPRQGDSPLHF | TGTGCCAGCTCACCACGCCAGGGGGATTCACCCCTCCACTTT
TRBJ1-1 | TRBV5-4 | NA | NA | CASSLDPGLNTEAFF | TGTGCCAGCAGCTTGGACCCGGGATTGAACACTGAAGCTTTCTTT
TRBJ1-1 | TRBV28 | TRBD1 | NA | CASSLRDRLYTEAFF | TGTGCCAGCAGTTTAAGGGACAGGCTTTACACTGAAGCTTTCTTT